This TCR beta chain is from a study of T cells in Graves' hyperthyroidism and ophthalmopathy. This sample holds PBMCs from around 9.9 ml fresh peripheral blood. This CDR3 has 16 amino acids. The germline V gene has CDR1 MGHRA and CDR2 YSYEKL. V lost 0 bases and J 7 bases, leaving 13 bases between the germline ends. From RNA transcripts, TCR beta CDR3 regions were amplified. The study used the HTBI primer set for a first-round RT-PCR of the TCR CDR3. TCRdb passed the multiplex PCR reads through MiXCR, listing each CDR3 protein once. This repertoire shows about 400,000 distinct CDR3 sequences, approximately 15% found once; its top ten account for about 7.7%.

The material sequenced was blood. This chain joins TRBV4-1 and TRBJ1-6; TRBD1 might be the D (6 bases). This TCR derives from a woman younger than 35 with Graves' hyperthyroidism. The CDR3 reads CASSQEGTGTNSPLHF. CDR3 coding DNA: TGCGCCAGCAGCCAAGAAGGAACAGGGACGAATTCACCCCTCCACTTT.